Shown below are 24 T cell receptor beta chains from a single sample sequenced in a study of T cell responses to AZD1222 COVID-19 vaccine. Clones were read by immunoSEQ multiplex PCR, and TCRdb kept only the in-frame ones, dropping some. Counted here are about 120,000 clones, more than 85% occurring once; the ten biggest clones make up approximately 4.5%. Sequenced material: peripheral blood, taken on day 0 of AZD1222 vaccination. The source of these receptors is an adult in good health.

This clone was picked up one time. The chain has TRBV28 and TRBJ2-7, with 8 bases lining up with TRBD1. V was pared by 5 bases and J by 4 bases, with 7 bases of the junction left unmatched. Germline CDR1 and CDR2: MDHEN and SYDVKM. The CDR3 consists of 14 residues. CDR3 sequence reads: CASSLRQGRYEQYF. The CDR3, as DNA: TGTGCCAGCAGTCTTCGACAGGGGAGGTACGAGCAGTACTTC.

CDR3 region: CASTITGGGEQYF. Here the CDR3 DNA reads TGTGCCAGCACTATCACAGGGGGCGGCGAGCAGTACTTC. V is TRBV2 and J is TRBJ2-7; 9 nucleotides match TRBD1. Trimming cost V 7 bases and J 6 bases; bases outside gene matches: 7. CDR1 is SNHLY and CDR2 is FYNNEI in the germline V gene. The CDR3 totals 13 residues. Looking up the rest from reference TRBV2 and TRBJ2-7 gives the full variable domain: EPEVTQTPSHQVTQMGQEVILRCVPISNHLYFYWYRQILGQKVEFLVSFYNNEISEKSEIFDDQFSVERPDGSNFTLKIRSTKLEDSAMYFCASTITGGGEQYFGPGTRLTVT.

J is TRBJ2-7 and V is TRBV30, with D possibly being TRBD1 or TRBD2 (5 bases each). Per germline, CDR1 GTSNPN and CDR2 SVGIG (reference sequence). Trimming cost V 3 bases and J 0 bases, with 21 bases left between them. This CDR3 is 17 amino acids long. The CDR3 bases are TGTGCCTGGAGCGCCAGGACCGGGACGGTTAGCTCCTACGAGCAGTACTTC. Encoded protein: CAWSARTGTVSSYEQYF.

The chain couples TRBV15 to TRBJ1-1, with D uncertain. Germline V gives CDR1 LNHNV, CDR2 YYDKDF (reference sequence). Trimming stripped 1 base from V and 2 bases from J, with 5 bases between. The CDR3 runs 13 residues. CDR3 nucleotides: TGTGCCACCAGCAGAGGCCTCAACACTGAAGCTTTCTTT. This encodes CATSRGLNTEAFF.

V usage is TRBV28 and J usage is TRBJ2-5; 9 nucleotides line up with TRBD1. The germline gives CDR1 MDHEN, CDR2 SYDVKM. With 6 bases clipped from V and 5 bases from J, the junction kept 4 bases outside the gene matches. CDR3 length: 13 residues. The CDR3 coding sequence is TGTGCCAGCAGGATACAGGGGGCGGAGACCCAGTACTTC. It translates to CASRIQGAETQYF.

The V call is TRBV5-4, the J call TRBJ1-3; perhaps TRBD1 as D (6 bases). Germline V lookup: CDR1 SGHNT, CDR2 YYREEE (reference sequence). Trimming took off 4 bases at V and 7 bases at J, with 18 bases between the two ends. There are 15 residues in the CDR3. The DNA for the CDR3 is TGTGCCAGCAGCCTATATACAGGGCCCAGGAACACCATATATTTT. Protein sequence: CASSLYTGPRNTIYF. The entire variable domain, with the rest obtained from reference TRBV5-4 and TRBJ1-3, is as follows: ETGVTQSPTHLIKTRGQQVTLRCSSQSGHNTVSWYQQALGQGPQFIFQYYREEENGRGNFPPRFSGLQFPNYSSELNVNALELDDSALYLCASSLYTGPRNTIYFGEGSWLTVV.

The chain employs TRBV10-3 and TRBJ1-5; the D gene is possibly TRBD1 (6 bases). V lost 3 bases and J 0 bases, leaving 9 bases between the germline ends. The CDR3 is 15 amino acids. Germline CDR1 reads ENHRY; CDR2 reads SYGVKD. CDR3 region: CAISERDTSNQPQHF. The CDR3 DNA sequence: TGTGCCATCAGTGAAAGGGACACTAGCAATCAGCCCCAGCATTTT.

The sample holds a few counts of this clone. V usage is TRBV3-1 (or the pseudogene TRBV3-2) and J usage is TRBJ2-2; TRBD1 matches at 7 bases. V dropped 7 bases and J dropped 0; count of bases not matched to a gene: 2. Looked up from germline, CDR1 is LGHDT and CDR2 is YNNKEL (reference sequence). The CDR3 length is 14 residues. CDR3 sequence reads: CASTGQTNTGELFF. CDR3 sequence (DNA): TGTGCCAGCACGGGACAGACGAACACCGGGGAGCTGTTTTTT.

The rearrangement uses TRBV30 and TRBJ1-1; no reliable D call. The CDR3 sequence is 14 residues long. V was clipped by 4 bases and J by 0 bases, with 12 bases between them. From germline, CDR1 is GTSNPN and CDR2 SVGIG (reference sequence). The CDR3 DNA is TGTGCCTGGACCGCGCAGCTTTTGAACACTGAAGCTTTCTTT. Translation gives CAWTAQLLNTEAFF.

The count of this clone is one. V gene TRBV27 combines with J gene TRBJ2-3; 9 nucleotides match TRBD1. Germline V CDR1 and CDR2: MNHEY, SMNVEV (reference sequence). With V trimmed by 6 bases and J by 6 bases, 10 bases remained unmatched. The CDR3 consists of 15 residues. As DNA, the CDR3 is TGTGCCAGCAGCGAGACAGGGGGGGTGGTGGATACGCAGTATTTT. Translating it yields CASSETGGVVDTQYF.

This clone has a handful of counts. J is TRBJ2-7 and V is TRBV28, with a possible D match to TRBD2 (6 bases). This CDR3 is 14 amino acids long. Trimming removed 7 bases at V and 6 bases at J, with 19 bases between. Germline V gene sequence: CDR1 MDHEN, CDR2 SYDVKM. The CDR3 here is CASTGTLGEVEQYF. DNA for the CDR3: TGTGCCAGCACCGGCACCCTGGGGGAGGTCGAGCAGTACTTC.

This clone was counted once. The chain joins TRBV19 to TRBJ1-2; D may be TRBD1 (5 bases). Trimming removed 4 bases from V and 8 bases from J, with 17 bases in between. The CDR3 sequence is 14 residues long. Germline V gene sequence: CDR1 LNHDA, CDR2 SQIVND (reference sequence). CDR3 region: CASSTISGTGGYTF. In DNA, the CDR3 is TGTGCCAGTAGTACCATATCCGGGACTGGAGGCTACACCTTC.

The chain combines TRBV6-5 with TRBJ1-1; tentative D call: TRBD1 (5 bases). V lost 5 bases, J lost 4 bases, and 14 bases lay in between. This CDR3 comprises 14 residues. The germline V gene encodes CDR1 MNHEY and CDR2 SVGAGI. The CDR3 DNA sequence: TGTGCCAGCAGTCTGGGGGGGGTGGGCACTGAAGCTTTCTTT. It encodes CASSLGGVGTEAFF.

This clone appeared once. V gene TRBV6-5 combines with J gene TRBJ1-5; no definite D call. The V end was cut by 0 bases, the J end by 2 bases, with 11 bases between. Per germline, CDR1 MNHEY and CDR2 SVGAGI. The CDR3 is 16 amino acids. For the CDR3, the DNA is TGTGCCAGCAGTTACTCCTGGCGGGCGGGCAATCAGCCCCAGCATTTT. Encoded protein: CASSYSWRAGNQPQHF.

The chain joins TRBV11-2 to TRBJ2-7, with TRBD2 matching 14 bases. Germline CDR1 is SGHAT and CDR2 is FQNNGV. The CDR3 is made up of 16 amino acids. After removal of 8 bases from V and 5 bases from J, the junction contained 11 bases not matched to a gene. The CDR3 protein is CASAMTSGGAVDEQYF. In DNA form, the CDR3 reads TGTGCCAGCGCAATGACTAGCGGGGGGGCGGTGGACGAGCAGTACTTC.

This chain links TRBV11-2 with TRBJ1-6; 7 bases are shared with TRBD1. Germline values: CDR1 SGHAT, CDR2 FQNNGV. CDR3 length equals 15 residues. The junction had 7 bases not matched to a gene; V was cut back by 4 bases and J by 7 bases. DNA of the CDR3: TGTGCCAGCAGCTCGCTAAGACAGGGAAATTCACCCCTCCACTTT. Translated, it gives CASSSLRQGNSPLHF.

CDR3 residues: CASSFSKYESYEQYF. The CDR3 nucleotides are TGCGCCAGCAGCTTTTCGAAGTACGAATCCTACGAGCAGTACTTC. The rearrangement uses TRBV5-1 and TRBJ2-7; unclear D gene. Germline V gene data show CDR1 as SGHRS and CDR2 as YFSETQ. The CDR3 loop spans 15 amino acids. V lost 2 bases, J lost 1 base, and 13 bases lay in between.

Only one count was recorded for this clone. The CDR3 region has the DNA TGTGCCAGCAGCCCGGACAGTAACCTCGGGGAGCTGTTTTTT. Amino acid sequence: CASSPDSNLGELFF. The chain is built from TRBV5-4 and TRBJ2-2; D possibly corresponds to TRBD1 (6 bases). Germline V gene data show CDR1 as SGHNT and CDR2 as YYREEE (reference sequence). The CDR3 length is 14 residues. Trimming left V 4 bases short and J 7 bases short, with 14 bases between.

This clone was seen just once. The chain recombines TRBV28 with TRBJ1-5; D remains unclear. V lost 3 bases and J 6 bases, leaving 15 bases between the germline ends. Germline V gene lookup returns CDR1 MDHEN and CDR2 SYDVKM. The CDR3 is made up of 15 amino acids. The CDR3: CASSLGGSATQPQHF. CDR3 nucleotide sequence: TGTGCCAGCAGTTTGGGAGGGTCCGCCACTCAGCCCCAGCATTTT.

The chain joins TRBV28 to TRBJ2-7, with D perhaps being TRBD1 or TRBD2 (5 bases each). CDR3 length: 17 amino acids. V dropped 2 bases and J dropped 0 bases, with 17 bases sitting between them. Germline V gene lookup returns CDR1 MDHEN and CDR2 SYDVKM. For the CDR3, the DNA is TGTGCCAGCAGTTTACTCGGGGCACCTACGAGCTCCTACGAGCAGTACTTC. Protein: CASSLLGAPTSSYEQYF.

The chain couples TRBV11-3 to TRBJ1-5; 7 bases match TRBD1. This CDR3 comprises 17 residues. The ends lost 1 base at V and 7 bases at J; junction bases unmatched: 13. Germline CDR1 reads SGHNT; CDR2 reads YENEEA. CDR3 bases: TGTGCCAGCAGCTTAGGGGGACTAACAGGGGTTAAACAGCCCCAGCATTTT. Amino acid sequence: CASSLGGLTGVKQPQHF.

This chain connects TRBV28 to TRBJ1-3, with 8 positions matching TRBD1. Germline lookup yields CDR1 MDHEN and CDR2 SYDVKM. V gave up 6 bases and J gave up 8 bases; unmatched junction bases: 3. The CDR3 runs 12 residues. The CDR3 sequence: CASRGQAYTIYF. The CDR3 bases are TGTGCCAGCAGGGGACAGGCGTACACCATATATTTT.

This clone was seen just once. This rearrangement joins TRBV7-3 to TRBJ2-2, with TRBD1 as a possible D gene (6 bases). The CDR3 has 16 residues. Trimming removed 2 bases at V and 4 bases at J, with 14 bases between. Germline V lookup: CDR1 SGHTA, CDR2 FQGTGA. In DNA, the CDR3 is TGTGCCAGCAGCTTAGGACACAGGGATGGCACCGGGGAGCTGTTTTTT. Its translation is CASSLGHRDGTGELFF.

The chain has TRBV2 and TRBJ1-4, with D tentatively TRBD1 (5 bases). Per the germline V gene, CDR1 is SNHLY and CDR2 is FYNNEI. Trimming removed 2 bases at V and 3 bases at J, with 13 bases between. CDR3 length: 16 residues. The CDR3, as DNA: TGTGCCAGCAGTGAATCGACCACCAGGGCTAATGAAAAACTGTTTTTT. This translates into CASSESTTRANEKLFF.